This T cell receptor (beta chain) derives from a study of T cell repertoires in cytomegalovirus infection (dated by TCRdb to the late 2010s). As for the study more broadly: Donor HLA type was relevant to the analysis, as public TCR beta signatures indicated carriage of CMV infection together with the matching HLA type.

The table lists this clonotype with many counts. The antigen it binds to is not known. Base-call qualities are not available, and no considerably larger clone is one nucleotide away. CDR1 is given as SGHDN and CDR2 as FVKESK, both from the germline V gene. A distance of 15 bases separates the germline ends of V and J, which lose 6 bases and 0 bases respectively. There are 17 amino acids in the CDR3, from cysteine to phenylalanine inclusive. Kept here is only the CDR3 DNA, which spans 51 bases and is read in frame from base 1. Sequencer: Illumina HiSeq 1500. The public reads were reprocessed in TCRdb via fastp at Q25 and MiXCR, keeping in-frame beta chains. For every CDR3 protein sequence, its rows merge into one entry that carries the most common genes and DNA. Counted in this sample were over 85,000 distinct CDR3 sequences; about 17% of them appeared once. Of the sample, 8% falls within the top ten clones.

General findings and caveats noted by the study authors: Cumulative frequency of public TCR beta family members discriminated carriers of CMV infection plus the relevant HLA type in this cohort and an independent roughly 330-donor cohort. The ex vivo response was dominated by HLA-C-restricted CMV-specific TCR beta clonotypes, which also provided the single most frequent clonotype in two of eight donors.

The chain is made from TRBV14 and TRBJ2-6; the D gene is not confidently resolved. Sequences were obtained from PBMCs. The sequence was obtained from a human donor in good health (CMV status not recorded). Some clones in this sample may be carry-over from other donors' samples. The sequence in DNA is TGTGCCAGCAGTCAGCGCAGGAGCCTCTCTGGGGCCAACGTCCTGACTTTC. Translation gives CASSQRRSLSGANVLTF.